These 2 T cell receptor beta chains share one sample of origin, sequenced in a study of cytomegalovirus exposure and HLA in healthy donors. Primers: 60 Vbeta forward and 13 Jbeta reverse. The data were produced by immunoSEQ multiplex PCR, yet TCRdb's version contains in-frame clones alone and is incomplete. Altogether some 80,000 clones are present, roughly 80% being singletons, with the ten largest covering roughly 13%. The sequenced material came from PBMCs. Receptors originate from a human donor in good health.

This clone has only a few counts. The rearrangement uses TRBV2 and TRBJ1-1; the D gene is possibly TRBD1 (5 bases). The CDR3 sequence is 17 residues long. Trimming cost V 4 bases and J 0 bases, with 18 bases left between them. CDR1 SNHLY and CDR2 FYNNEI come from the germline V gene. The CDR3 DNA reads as TGTGCCAGCAGTGGCGATACAGGCCTATCAATGAACACTGAAGCTTTCTTT. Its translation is CASSGDTGLSMNTEAFF.

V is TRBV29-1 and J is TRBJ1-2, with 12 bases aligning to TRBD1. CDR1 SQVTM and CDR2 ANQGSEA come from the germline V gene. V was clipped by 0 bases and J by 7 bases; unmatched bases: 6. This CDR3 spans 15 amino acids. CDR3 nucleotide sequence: TGCAGCGTTGAAGATAGGGGACAGGGGGCGGTTGGCTACACCTTC. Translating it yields CSVEDRGQGAVGYTF.